This T cell receptor (beta chain) stems from a study of shared clonotypes between healthy human individuals. This clone has just one count. Sequenced by immunoSEQ multiplex PCR; TCRdb stores in-frame clones only, minus some. The repertoire has over a million clones, roughly 96% of them found once; the top ten carry about 1%. Germline values: CDR1 SGDLS, CDR2 YYNGEE. Trimming stripped 0 bases from V and 5 bases from J, with 14 bases between. CDR3 size: 15 residues. The sequence was collected from a man between 25 and 39 years old in good health. The source material was naive CD4+ T cells sorted from blood. Indicated subset: CD45RA+ positively selected. The J gene is TRBJ2-5, the V gene TRBV9, with a tentative D call TRBD2 (7 bases). CDR3 DNA sequence: TGTGCCAGCAGCGTAGTAGGGGGGGCACGGGAGACCCAGTACTTC. This codes for CASSVVGGARETQYF.